This T cell receptor (beta chain) was recorded in a study of lymphopenia after photon versus proton radiotherapy. Notes on the study in general: Better survival with proton therapy was suggested as possible, not demonstrated. After the lymphocyte nadir, photon-treated repertoires showed oligoclonal expansion, especially of CD8+ Temra cells. In patients who died, overall survival fell as post-nadir TCR diversity dropped more.

A word on this clone: Its antigen is still unknown.

TCRdb's copy holds only in-frame clones and misses some; the assay was immunoSEQ multiplex PCR. Of about 33,000 clones in the sample, 90% were seen once. The CDR3 length is 12 residues. Looked up from germline, CDR1 is MDHEN and CDR2 is SYDVKM. Trimming stripped 4 bases from V and 7 bases from J, with 7 bases between. The TCR comes from a woman aged 45-65 years with pancreatic cancer. This specimen was peripheral blood, taken from a patient treated with photon-based radiotherapy. The rearrangement links TRBV28 to TRBJ1-4, with D unclear. CDR3 sequence (DNA): TGTGCCAGCAGTTCCGAAGGTGAAAAACTGTTTTTT. Its translation is CASSSEGEKLFF. Filled out from reference TRBV28 and TRBJ1-4, the complete variable domain reads DVKVTQSSRYLVKRTGEKVFLECVQDMDHENMFWYRQDPGLGLRLIYFSYDVKMKEKGDIPEGYSVSREKKERFSLILESASTNQTSMYLCASSSEGEKLFFGSGTQLSVL.